These 17 T cell receptor beta chains were sequenced from one sample in a study of OX40 agonist ivuxolimab in advanced cancers. This table comes from immunoSEQ multiplex PCR, and its TCRdb copy is limited to in-frame clones, with some not included. The sample lists about 37,000 clones, approximately 84% occurring once. Specimen: CD4+ or CD8+ T cells sorted from blood, collected in a trial of the OX40 agonist ivuxolimab. These receptors all come from an adult with an advanced solid tumor such as melanoma, head and neck, liver or kidney cancer.

The V call is TRBV7-9, the J call TRBJ1-2; D gene uncertain. CDR3 length equals 16 residues. Germline V gene lookup returns CDR1 SEHNR and CDR2 FQNEAQ (reference sequence). Deletions cut 4 bases from V and 1 base from J, with 16 bases between. CDR3: CASSSASRAYNYGYTF. CDR3 DNA sequence: TGTGCCAGCAGCTCTGCCAGCCGGGCTTATAACTATGGCTACACCTTC.

This clone is deemed large (0.1 to 1%). The J gene is TRBJ1-5, the V gene TRBV5-4, with D uncertain. Trimming pared 4 bases from V and 4 bases from J, leaving 9 bases between. The length of the CDR3 is 13 residues. The germline V gene has CDR1 SGHNT and CDR2 YYREEE (reference sequence). The CDR3 protein is CASSRDGNQPQHF. The CDR3, as DNA: TGTGCCAGCAGCCGAGACGGTAATCAGCCCCAGCATTTT.

This chain uses TRBV7-2 with TRBJ1-1, with D unresolved. Germline assignment: CDR1 SGHTA and CDR2 FQGNSA. The CDR3 spans 14 residues. V lost 0 bases to trimming and J lost 5 bases, with 10 bases between them. The CDR3 region is CASSLAARSTEAFF. CDR3 nucleotide sequence: TGTGCCAGCAGCTTAGCAGCGCGGAGTACTGAAGCTTTCTTT.

This clone has a single count. This chain links TRBV10-3 with TRBJ2-2; 13 nucleotides match TRBD2. V shed 4 bases, J shed 5 bases, and the junction held 7 bases outside the gene matches. Germline V gene sequence: CDR1 ENHRY, CDR2 SYGVKD. CDR3 size: 17 residues. The CDR3 here is CAISVRTSGGPTGELFF. The CDR3 DNA reads as TGTGCCATCAGTGTCCGGACTAGCGGGGGACCGACCGGGGAGCTGTTTTTT.

The V gene is TRBV5-1, the J gene TRBJ1-2, with 8 bases that match TRBD1. Germline V gene sequence: CDR1 SGHRS, CDR2 YFSETQ. With 0 bases clipped from V and 4 bases from J, the junction kept 8 bases outside the gene matches. The CDR3 consists of 16 residues. The CDR3 sequence is CASSLGTGRELYGYTF. The CDR3 DNA reads TGCGCCAGCAGCTTGGGGACAGGGAGGGAGCTCTATGGCTACACCTTC.

This chain connects TRBV4-1 to TRBJ1-5, with 7 bases identical to TRBD1. This CDR3 is 15 amino acids long. CDR1 MGHRA and CDR2 YSYEKL come from the germline V gene. The ends lost 1 base at V and 6 bases at J; junction bases unmatched: 6. CDR3 bases: TGCGCCAGCAGCCAAGTGAGGCAGGGGGGTCAGCCCCAGCATTTT. Translating gives CASSQVRQGGQPQHF.

This clone was counted only a few times. The J gene is TRBJ1-4, the V gene TRBV11-2; 10 bases map to TRBD1. V was clipped by 3 bases and J by 6 bases; unmatched bases: 10. Germline CDR1 and CDR2: SGHAT and FQNNGV. The CDR3 has 17 amino acids. CDR3 in amino acids: CASSFQAGTGDYEKLFF. DNA of the CDR3: TGTGCCAGCAGCTTTCAAGCCGGGACAGGGGACTATGAAAAACTGTTTTTT.

The chain combines TRBV15 with TRBJ2-5; D possibly corresponds to TRBD2 (6 bases). The germline V gene has CDR1 LNHNV and CDR2 YYDKDF (reference sequence). Deletions cut 4 bases from V and 2 bases from J, with 11 bases between. The CDR3 is 14 amino acids. CDR3 bases: TGTGCCACCAGCAACACGGACTATCAAGAGACCCAGTACTTC. Translation gives CATSNTDYQETQYF.

V gene TRBV19 combines with J gene TRBJ1-2; D not certain. The V gene lost 1 base and the J gene lost 6 bases, with 6 bases spanning the gap. The germline CDR1 and CDR2 sequences are LNHDA and SQIVND (reference sequence). The CDR3 has 12 amino acids. In DNA, the CDR3 is TGTGCCAGTAGTATAGGCGGGGATGGCTACACCTTC. It encodes CASSIGGDGYTF.

This chain uses TRBV7-6 with TRBJ2-7; 8 bases match TRBD2. The germline V gene has CDR1 SGHVS and CDR2 FNYEAQ. Losses at the gene ends were 5 bases for V and 7 bases for J; bases not matched to a gene: 10. The CDR3 totals 14 residues. The CDR3 DNA reads as TGTGCCAGCAGCGCGGGACTAGTTTTGGGGGAGCAGTACTTC. Translated: CASSAGLVLGEQYF.

This chain uses TRBV19 with TRBJ2-7, with unresolved D. Trimming took off 6 bases at V and 5 bases at J, with 17 bases between the two ends. The germline CDR1 and CDR2 sequences are LNHDA and SQIVND (reference sequence). The CDR3 is 14 residues long. CDR3 sequence (DNA): TGTGCCAGTAGCCCTTTCCCCGGCAGTGACGAGCAGTACTTC. It encodes CASSPFPGSDEQYF.

This chain uses TRBV4-3 with TRBJ1-2; no firm D call. The germline CDR1 and CDR2 sequences are LGHNA and YSLEER. The CDR3 loop spans 16 amino acids. Trimming removed 0 bases from V and 8 bases from J, with 19 bases in between. CDR3: CASSQDPSRTSIGYTF. The CDR3 region has the DNA TGCGCCAGCAGCCAAGACCCTTCCAGGACCTCTATCGGCTACACCTTC.

This clone was found once. The chain joins TRBV21-1 to TRBJ2-3; no check of the table's D call, TRBD1, against the DNA was made. TRBV21-1 is flagged as a pseudogene. CDR3 length: 18 residues. The CDR3 loop is CASSTPKDSFPGTDTQYF. The DNA of the CDR3 is TGTGCCAGCAGCACCCCCAAAGACAGCTTCCCGGGCACAGATACGCAGTATTTT.

The gene calls are TRBV4-2 and TRBJ2-3, with a weak D call TRBD2 (5 bases). The CDR3 spans 17 residues. The germline CDR1 and CDR2 sequences are LGHNA and YNFKEQ. V lost 4 bases and J 5 bases, leaving 22 bases between the germline ends. The CDR3 nucleotides are TGTGCCAGCAGCCCCGAGGGCGCGGCTAGCCACGGAGATACGCAGTATTTT. Protein sequence: CASSPEGAASHGDTQYF.

The CDR3 is CASSSRVNEQFF. CDR3 nucleotides: TGTGCCAGCAGTTCCAGGGTAAATGAGCAGTTCTTC. The chain links TRBV6-5 to TRBJ2-1; TRBD1 is a possible D gene (5 bases). This CDR3 has 12 residues. Trimming left V 4 bases short and J 7 bases short, with 8 bases between. Looked up from germline, CDR1 is MNHEY and CDR2 is SVGAGI.

The chain is built from TRBV4-1 and TRBJ2-2, with unresolved D. The CDR3 totals 16 residues. Per the germline V gene, CDR1 is MGHRA and CDR2 is YSYEKL. Trimming stripped 0 bases from V and 6 bases from J, with 14 bases between. The CDR3 DNA is TGCGCCAGCAGCCAAGAAGCTCGCGGATTGTCCGGGGAGCTGTTTTTT. Translation: CASSQEARGLSGELFF.

Concerning this clone: This could be a read error, since a much larger clone is one nucleotide away. This CDR3 is also generated by other DNA sequences in the sample. The rearrangement links TRBV30 to TRBJ1-6; possibly TRBD1 for D (5 bases). The CDR3 totals 16 residues. Germline V CDR1 and CDR2: GTSNPN, SVGIG (reference sequence). The CDR3 DNA reads as TGCGCCTGGAAGGGCAGGGAAAGCTCCTATAATTCACCCCTCCACTTT. It translates to CAWKGRESSYNSPLHF.